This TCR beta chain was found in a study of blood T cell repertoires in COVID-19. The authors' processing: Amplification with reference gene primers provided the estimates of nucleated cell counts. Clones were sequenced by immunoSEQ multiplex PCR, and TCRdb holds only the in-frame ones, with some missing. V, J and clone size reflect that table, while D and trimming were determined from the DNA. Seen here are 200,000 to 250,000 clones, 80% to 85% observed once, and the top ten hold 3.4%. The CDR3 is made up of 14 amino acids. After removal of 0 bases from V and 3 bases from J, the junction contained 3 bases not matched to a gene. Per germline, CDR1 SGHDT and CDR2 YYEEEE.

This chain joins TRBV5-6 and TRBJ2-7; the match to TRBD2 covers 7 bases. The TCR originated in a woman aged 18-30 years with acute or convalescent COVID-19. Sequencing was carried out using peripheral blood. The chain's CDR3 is CASSLGGTNYEQYF. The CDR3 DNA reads TGTGCCAGCAGCTTGGGCGGGACTAACTACGAGCAGTACTTC.